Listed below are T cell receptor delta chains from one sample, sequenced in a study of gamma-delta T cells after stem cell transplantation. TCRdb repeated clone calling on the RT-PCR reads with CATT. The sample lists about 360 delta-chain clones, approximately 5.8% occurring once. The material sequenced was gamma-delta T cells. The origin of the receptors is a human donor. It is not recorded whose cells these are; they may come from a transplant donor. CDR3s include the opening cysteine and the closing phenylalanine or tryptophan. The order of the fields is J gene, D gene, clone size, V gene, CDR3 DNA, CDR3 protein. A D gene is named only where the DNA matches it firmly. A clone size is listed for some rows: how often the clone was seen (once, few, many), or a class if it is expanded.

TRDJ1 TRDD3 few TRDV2 TGTGCCTGTGACACTTTGGGGGATAAAGAGTACACCGATAAACTCATCTTT CACDTLGDKEYTDKLIF
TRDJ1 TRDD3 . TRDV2 TGTGCCTGTGACACCCTGGGGGGGGATACGCACACCGATAAACTCATCTTT CACDTLGGDTHTDKLIF
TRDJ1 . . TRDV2 TGTGCCTGTGACACGCTTACCCGTAACACCGATAAACTCATCTTT CACDTLTRNTDKLIF
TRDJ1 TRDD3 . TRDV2 TGTGCCTGTGACCCTCTGCCCGACCCTGGGGGATCTCGGAGGCACACCGATAAACTCATCTTT CACDPLPDPGGSRRHTDKLIF
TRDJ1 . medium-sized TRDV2 TGTGCCTGTGACCCCCTTCCTGCGGTACTGGGTAAGGAGTCACAGCCCACCGATAAACTCATCTTT CACDPLPAVLGKESQPTDKLIF
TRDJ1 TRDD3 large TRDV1 TGTGCTCTTGGGTTCGGGACCGGGGGATACGCCATTTACACCGATAAACTCATCTTT CALGFGTGGYAIYTDKLIF
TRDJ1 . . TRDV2 TGTGCCTGTGACCCTATTCCTACTGGGGAAACGGGGGACCCGTACACCGATAAACTCATCTTT CACDPIPTGETGDPYTDKLIF
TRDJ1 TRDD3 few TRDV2 TGTGCCTGTGACACCGTCGGGGATACAGGCGATAAACTCATCTTT CACDTVGDTGDKLIF
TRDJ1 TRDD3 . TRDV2 TGTGCCTGTGACACGATTCCTTTTGGTGGGGGACCTTCCACCGATAAACTCATCTTT CACDTIPFGGGPSTDKLIF
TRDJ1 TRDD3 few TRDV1 TGTGCTCTTGGGGAACACGGGGGCAGAGTACTGGGGGATACTCTCGGGGATAAACTCATCTTT CALGEHGGRVLGDTLGDKLIF
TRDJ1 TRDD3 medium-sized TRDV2 TGTGCCTGTGACGTACTGGGGGATACCACCGATAAACTCATCTTT CACDVLGDTTDKLIF
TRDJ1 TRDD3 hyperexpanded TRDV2 TGTGCCTGTGACAACTGGGGGATCCGGGCCGATAAACTCATCTTT CACDNWGIRADKLIF
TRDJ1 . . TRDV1 TGTGCTCTTGGGGAACCTAGGTCTTACACCGATAAACTCATCTTT CALGEPRSYTDKLIF
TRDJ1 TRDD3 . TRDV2 TGTGCCTGTGACACCGTCACTGGGGGTTCCGCTCCTGAGTACACCGATAAACTCATCTTT CACDTVTGGSAPEYTDKLIF
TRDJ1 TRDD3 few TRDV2 TGTGCCTGTGACAAACTGGGGGATACGGCCGATAAACTCATCTTT CACDKLGDTADKLIF
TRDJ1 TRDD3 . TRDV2 TGTGCCTGTGACACACTGGGGAACACCGATAAACTCATCTTT CACDTLGNTDKLIF
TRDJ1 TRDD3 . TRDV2 TGTGCCTGTGACACCTTGACTGGGGGAAACGCGAAGGGAAAACTCATCTTT CACDTLTGGNAKGKLIF
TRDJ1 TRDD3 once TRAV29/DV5 TGTGCAGCAAGTGCGAGAAGTAGAATACTGGGGGATAGAAACACCGATAAACTCATCTTT CAASARSRILGDRNTDKLIF
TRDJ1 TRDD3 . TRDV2 TGTGCCTGCGACAGATGGGGGACTCTTCCGCCGTACACCGATAAACTCATCTTT CACDRWGTLPPYTDKLIF
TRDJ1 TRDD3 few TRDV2 TGTGCCTGTGACCCTATTCCCACTGGGGACACGGGGGACCCGTACACCGATAAACTCATCTTT CACDPIPTGDTGDPYTDKLIF
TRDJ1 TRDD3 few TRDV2 TGTGCCTGTGACACCCTTCAATCTGGGGGATACGATTGGGGAGGCACCGATAAACTCATCTTT CACDTLQSGGYDWGGTDKLIF
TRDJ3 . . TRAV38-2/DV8 TGTGCTCTCATGGAGCGGATAAGCTCCTGGGACACCCGACAGATGTTTTTT CALMERISSWDTRQMFF
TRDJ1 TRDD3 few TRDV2 TGTGCCTGTGACACCATCGGGTTTATGGGGGATACGGACGCGCCCACAAACACCGATAAACTCATCTTT CACDTIGFMGDTDAPTNTDKLIF
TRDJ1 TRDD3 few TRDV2 TGTGCCTGTGACACTCTGGGGGATACCCGGTACACCGATAAACTCATCTTT CACDTLGDTRYTDKLIF
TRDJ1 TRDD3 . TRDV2 TGTGCCTGTGACACTCTGAGGGGACTGGGGGATACAGAGTCGGGCACCGATAAACTCATCTTT CACDTLRGLGDTESGTDKLIF
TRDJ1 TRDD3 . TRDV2 TGTGCCTGTGACGCCGTGGGGGATACGAACAATAAACTCATCTTT CACDAVGDTNNKLIF
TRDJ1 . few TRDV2 TGTGCCTGTGACACCGTCAGCTCATTAGCCGATAAACTCATCTTT CACDTVSSLADKLIF
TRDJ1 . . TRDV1 TGTGCTCCCTCATTTCCTTACTGTAAGGCCGATAAACTCATCTTT CAPSFPYCKADKLIF
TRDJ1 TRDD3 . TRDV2 TGTGCCTGTGACAGCCTGGGGGATACTACCGATAAACTCATCTTT CACDSLGDTTDKLIF
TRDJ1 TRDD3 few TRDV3 TGTGCCTTCCAGCAGCCCCTAATGTTGCAAATGGGGGATACGCTTCGGACCGATAAACTCATCTTT CAFQQPLMLQMGDTLRTDKLIF
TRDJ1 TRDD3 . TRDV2 TGTGCCTGTGACTCCCTACTGGGGGCCTCCGATAAACTCATCTTT CACDSLLGASDKLIF
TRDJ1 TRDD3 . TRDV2 TGTGCCTGTGACACGATCGGGGGATACCGAGAACTCATCTTT CACDTIGGYRELIF
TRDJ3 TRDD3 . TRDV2 TGTGCCTGTGACCCTACTGGGGATCCAAGCTCCTGGGACACCCGACAGATGTTTTTC CACDPTGDPSSWDTRQMFF
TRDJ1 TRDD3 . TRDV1 TGTGCTCTTGGGGAATCGTGTTCCTACTTACTGGGGGATCCCTGCGATAAACTCATCTTT CALGESCSYLLGDPCDKLIF
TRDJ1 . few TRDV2 TGTGCCTGTGACACCGTTCCTCAAGCCGGGGGGTCTCGGTACACCGATAAACTCATCTTT CACDTVPQAGGSRYTDKLIF
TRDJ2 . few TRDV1 TGTGCTCTTGGGGCAACTGACAGGTGGGGGTTAAAGCTTTTGACAGCACAACTCTTCTTT CALGATDRWGLKLLTAQLFF
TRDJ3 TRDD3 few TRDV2 TGTGCCTGTGACACCTTGCTGGGGGATACGAGCTCCTGGGACACCCGACAGATGTTTTTC CACDTLLGDTSSWDTRQMFF
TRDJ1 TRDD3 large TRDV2 TGTGCCTGTGACACCGTGGGGGATACGAACGATAAACTCATCTTT CACDTVGDTNDKLIF
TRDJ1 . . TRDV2 TGTGCCTGTGACCCTATTCCTACTGGGGACACGGGGGACCCGTACACCGATAAACTCATCTTT CACDPIPTGDTGDPYTDKLIF
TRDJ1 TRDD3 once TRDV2 TGTGCCTGTGACCGACTGGGGGATATCGGGGACACCGATAAACTCATCTTT CACDRLGDIGDTDKLIF